The 24 T cell receptor beta chains below come from one sample, sequenced in a study of blood T cell repertoires in COVID-19. The data were produced by immunoSEQ multiplex PCR, yet TCRdb's version contains in-frame clones alone and is incomplete. Of over 250,000 clones in the sample, approximately 85% are singletons; the top ten hold around 0.92%. What was sequenced was PBMCs or T cells enriched from blood (not recorded which). Receptor source: a woman between 25 and 40 years old who had recovered from COVID-19.

In DNA form, the CDR3 reads TGTGCCAGCAGTTTTAGGGGGGGCTCCTACGAGCAGTACTTC. This codes for CASSFRGGSYEQYF. The genes are TRBV6-2 or TRBV6-3 and TRBJ2-7, with a tentative D call TRBD2 (7 bases). V was shortened by 4 bases and J by 0 bases, with 10 bases between the two germline ends. Germline V gene sequence: CDR1 MNHEY, CDR2 SVGEGT. CDR3 length: 14 amino acids.

The gene calls are TRBV27 and TRBJ1-2; 8 bases agree with TRBD1. The J segment lost 4 bases and the V segment lost 8 bases, leaving 6 bases of the junction unmatched. This CDR3 has 13 amino acids. Germline-derived CDR1 and CDR2 are MNHEY and SMNVEV (reference sequence). The CDR3 here is CASLGQGGYGYTF. CDR3 coding DNA: TGTGCCAGCCTCGGACAGGGAGGCTATGGCTACACCTTC.

This clone was found once. CDR3: CASSIRQDLKETQYF. The CDR3 bases are TGTGCCAGTAGTATCAGACAGGACCTGAAAGAGACCCAGTACTTC. The chain is built from TRBV19 and TRBJ2-5, with a possible D match to TRBD1 (6 bases). CDR1 LNHDA and CDR2 SQIVND come from the germline V gene (reference sequence). This CDR3 is 15 amino acids long. Trimming removed 3 bases at V and 3 bases at J, with 14 bases between.

The chain couples TRBV9 to TRBJ2-1; 14 nucleotides line up with TRBD2. The CDR3 is made up of 20 amino acids. The ends lost 0 bases at V and 1 base at J; junction bases unmatched: 9. The V gene's germline CDR1 is SGDLS and CDR2 YYNGEE. Written as DNA, the CDR3 is TGTGCCAGCAGCGTAGCGAGGACTAGCGGGAGGCCAGAATCCTACAATGAGCAGTTCTTC. Translated: CASSVARTSGRPESYNEQFF.

This sequence joins TRBV3-1 (or the pseudogene TRBV3-2) and TRBJ1-2; TRBD1 agrees at 8 bases. The CDR3 runs to 16 residues. With V trimmed by 0 bases and J by 8 bases, 11 bases remained unmatched. Germline CDR1 LGHDT, CDR2 YNNKEL (reference sequence). In DNA form, the CDR3 reads TGTGCCAGCAGCCAAGATTGGGACAGGCATTCGGGGGGCTACACCTTC. It translates to CASSQDWDRHSGGYTF.

This chain connects TRBV5-1 to TRBJ1-5, with 9 bases identical to TRBD1. The CDR3 extends over 15 amino acids. Germline CDR1 and CDR2: SGHRS and YFSETQ. With 3 bases clipped from V and 5 bases from J, the junction kept 6 bases outside the gene matches. The CDR3 nucleotides are TGCGCCAGCAGCTACGGGACAGGGTCCGATCAGCCCCAGCATTTT. It is translated as CASSYGTGSDQPQHF.

This chain links TRBV11-3 with TRBJ1-2; 8 nucleotides align to TRBD1. Germline V gene sequence: CDR1 SGHNT, CDR2 YENEEA. This CDR3 is 13 amino acids long. V dropped 5 bases and J dropped 3; count of bases not matched to a gene: 2. CDR3 sequence reads: CASSLTGDYGYTF. DNA for the CDR3: TGTGCCAGCAGCCTGACAGGGGACTATGGCTACACCTTC.

The chain uses TRBV11-2 and TRBJ1-6; D is unclear. Germline lookup yields CDR1 SGHAT and CDR2 FQNNGV. The V and J ends lost 1 base and 0 bases respectively, with 4 bases between them. The CDR3 consists of 15 residues. The CDR3 coding sequence is TGTGCCAGCAGCTTAGCGAGCTCCTATAATTCACCCCTCCACTTT. Its protein is CASSLASSYNSPLHF. The full variable domain, completed using reference TRBV11-2 and TRBJ1-6, is EAGVAQSPRYKIIEKRQSVAFWCNPISGHATLYWYQQILGQGPKLLIQFQNNGVVDDSQLPKDRFSAERLKGVDSTLKIQPAKLEDSAVYLCASSLASSYNSPLHFGNGTRLTVT.

The J gene is TRBJ2-1, the V gene TRBV27, with TRBD1 as a possible D gene (6 bases). The CDR3 runs 14 residues. Trimming shortened V by 2 bases and J by 2 bases, and 7 bases separated the two germline ends. Per germline, CDR1 MNHEY and CDR2 SMNVEV (reference sequence). The CDR3 loop is CASSLKGAYNEQFF. Written as DNA, the CDR3 is TGTGCCAGCAGTTTAAAGGGGGCCTACAATGAGCAGTTCTTC.

This clone was recorded once. The chain uses TRBV2 and TRBJ2-2, with a tentative D call TRBD1 (6 bases). The CDR3 is 13 residues long. The germline V gene has CDR1 SNHLY and CDR2 FYNNEI. Trimming took 9 bases from V and 5 from J, leaving 13 bases between them. CDR3 region: CARQGVKTGELFF. The CDR3 nucleotides read TGTGCCAGACAGGGAGTGAAAACCGGGGAGCTGTTTTTT.

The gene calls are TRBV27 and TRBJ2-7, with TRBD1 identical over 8 bases. The trim removed 6 bases at V and 1 base at J, leaving 14 bases unmatched. Per germline, CDR1 MNHEY and CDR2 SMNVEV (reference sequence). The CDR3 sequence is 17 residues long. The CDR3 loop reads CASSLGRGQGPSYEQYF. The CDR3 DNA follows: TGTGCCAGCAGCCTAGGACGAGGACAGGGACCGTCCTACGAGCAGTACTTC.

The V and J genes are TRBV14 and TRBJ2-7; 8 bases fit TRBD1. The J segment lost 4 bases and the V segment lost 0 bases, leaving 11 bases of the junction unmatched. The CDR3 contains 17 residues. Germline CDR1 reads SGHDN; CDR2 reads FVKESK. CDR3 protein: CASSQDSRQGKGYEQYF. The CDR3 nucleotides read TGTGCCAGCAGCCAAGATTCCCGACAGGGGAAGGGGTACGAGCAGTACTTC.

The chain uses TRBV7-8 and TRBJ1-1; D is perhaps TRBD1 (5 bases). CDR3 length: 15 amino acids. Trimming removed 0 bases from V and 10 bases from J, with 18 bases in between. The germline V gene has CDR1 SGHVS and CDR2 FQNEAQ. This CDR3 reads CASSLAIYRRGGAFF. CDR3 bases: TGTGCCAGCAGCTTAGCAATATACAGGAGGGGAGGAGCTTTCTTT. Full variable domain (remainder filled in from reference TRBV7-8 and TRBJ1-1): GAGVSQSPRYKVAKRGQDVALRCDPISGHVSLFWYQQALGQGPEFLTYFQNEAQLDKSGLPSDRFFAERPEGSVSTLKIQRTQQEDSAVYLCASSLAIYRRGGAFFGQGTRLTVV.

The count of this clone is one. V and J are TRBV7-2 and TRBJ2-5; TRBD2 aligns across 8 bases. Per germline, CDR1 SGHTA and CDR2 FQGNSA. The CDR3 contains 14 residues. V trimming: 7 bases; J trimming: 2 bases; junction bases outside the gene matches: 6. CDR3 amino acids: CASKGRGAQETQYF. The CDR3 nucleotides read TGTGCCAGCAAGGGGCGGGGGGCACAAGAGACCCAGTACTTC.

This chain connects TRBV21-1 to TRBJ1-5; TRBD1 reflects the table's D call only, with no check against the DNA. TRBV21-1 is a pseudogene. The CDR3 has 18 residues. CDR3: CASSKRDIAGAKNQPQHF. DNA for the CDR3: TGTGCCAGCAGCAAAAGGGATATTGCAGGGGCCAAAAATCAGCCCCAGCATTTT.

The chain combines TRBV7-2 with TRBJ1-5; D not certain. Germline CDR1 SGHTA, CDR2 FQGNSA. Deletions cut 0 bases from V and 1 base from J, with 10 bases between. The CDR3 contains 16 residues. The CDR3 region is CASSLAGEPSNQPQHF. As DNA, the CDR3 is TGTGCCAGCAGCTTAGCAGGAGAACCAAGCAATCAGCCCCAGCATTTT.

This chain uses TRBV27 with TRBJ2-2; 9 bases match TRBD2. In germline, CDR1 is MNHEY, CDR2 SMNVEV (reference sequence). The length of the CDR3 is 17 residues. Germline trimming cut 3 bases from V and 3 bases from J; bases unmatched to any gene: 8. This chain's CDR3 is CASSLAGGRSYTGELFF. The CDR3 DNA sequence: TGTGCCAGCAGTTTGGCGGGAGGGCGATCCTACACCGGGGAGCTGTTTTTT.

The V and J genes are TRBV5-1 and TRBJ1-2; perhaps TRBD1 as D (6 bases). This CDR3 contains 14 residues. The V gene lost 7 bases and the J gene lost 6 bases, with 19 bases spanning the gap. CDR1 and CDR2 (germline): SGHRS, YFSETQ. CDR3 region: CASAIGQPEDGYTF. CDR3 bases: TGCGCCAGCGCGATAGGACAGCCAGAGGATGGCTACACCTTC.

The CDR3 region is CASSLMGYEQFF. In nucleotides, the CDR3 is TGCGCCAGCAGCCTGATGGGCTATGAGCAGTTCTTC. The chain uses TRBV4-1 and TRBJ2-1, with D uncertain. The CDR3 is 12 amino acids. V gave up 4 bases and J gave up 8 bases, with 9 bases separating them. Germline CDR1 and CDR2: MGHRA and YSYEKL.

The chain joins TRBV20-1 to TRBJ1-6, with D possibly being TRBD1 (5 bases). The CDR3 is 11 residues long. Germline V gives CDR1 DFQATT, CDR2 SNEGSKA (reference sequence). CDR3 loop: CIPAGRSPLHF. CDR3 nucleotides: TGCATCCCCGCAGGGCGGTCACCCCTCCACTTT.

This chain uses TRBV28 with TRBJ2-1; TRBD2 agrees at 14 bases. Germline assignment: CDR1 MDHEN and CDR2 SYDVKM. V trimming: 2 bases; J trimming: 3 bases; junction bases outside the gene matches: 12. There are 20 residues in the CDR3. The CDR3 spells CASSLKPGLAGGRLYNEQFF. CDR3 coding DNA: TGTGCCAGCAGTTTAAAACCCGGACTAGCGGGAGGACGTCTCTACAATGAGCAGTTCTTC.

This clone is a singleton in its sample. The V and J genes are TRBV6-5 and TRBJ2-3, with a tentative D call TRBD1 (7 bases). V was shortened by 9 bases and J by 1 base, with 11 bases between the two germline ends. Per the germline V gene, CDR1 is MNHEY and CDR2 is SVGAGI. The CDR3 loop spans 13 amino acids. The CDR3 DNA sequence: TGTGCCAGAGACAGGGAGGGCACAGATACGCAGTATTTT. This sequence encodes CARDREGTDTQYF.

The sample holds many counts of this clone. V usage is TRBV5-6 and J usage is TRBJ2-5; 14 bases fit TRBD2. V shed 3 bases, J shed 5 bases, and the junction held 6 bases outside the gene matches. In germline, CDR1 is SGHDT, CDR2 YYEEEE. This CDR3 comprises 16 residues. The CDR3 region is CASSYGLAGGWETQYF. For the CDR3, the DNA is TGTGCCAGCAGCTATGGACTAGCGGGAGGTTGGGAGACCCAGTACTTC.

J is TRBJ2-2 and V is TRBV27; 9 bases are a match to TRBD2. Germline V gene sequence: CDR1 MNHEY, CDR2 SMNVEV (reference sequence). The junction had 7 bases not matched to a gene; V was cut back by 3 bases and J by 5 bases. This CDR3 has 16 amino acids. The CDR3 sequence is CASSLLAGVRTGELFF. The CDR3 nucleotides read TGTGCCAGCAGTTTGTTAGCGGGAGTAAGGACCGGGGAGCTGTTTTTT.